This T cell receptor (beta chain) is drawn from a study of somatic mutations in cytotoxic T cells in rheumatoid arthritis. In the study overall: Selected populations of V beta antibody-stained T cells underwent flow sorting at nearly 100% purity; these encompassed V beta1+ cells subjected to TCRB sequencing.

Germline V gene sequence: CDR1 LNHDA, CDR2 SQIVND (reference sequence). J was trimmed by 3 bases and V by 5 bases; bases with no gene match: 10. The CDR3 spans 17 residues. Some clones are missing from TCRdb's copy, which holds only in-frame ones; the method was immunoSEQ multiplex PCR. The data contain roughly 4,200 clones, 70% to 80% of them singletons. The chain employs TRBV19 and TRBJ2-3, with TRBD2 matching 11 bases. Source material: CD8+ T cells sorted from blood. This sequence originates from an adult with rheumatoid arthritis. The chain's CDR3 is CASSPSLAGGNTDTQYF. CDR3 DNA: TGTGCCAGTAGTCCCTCGCTAGCGGGGGGTAATACAGATACGCAGTATTTT.